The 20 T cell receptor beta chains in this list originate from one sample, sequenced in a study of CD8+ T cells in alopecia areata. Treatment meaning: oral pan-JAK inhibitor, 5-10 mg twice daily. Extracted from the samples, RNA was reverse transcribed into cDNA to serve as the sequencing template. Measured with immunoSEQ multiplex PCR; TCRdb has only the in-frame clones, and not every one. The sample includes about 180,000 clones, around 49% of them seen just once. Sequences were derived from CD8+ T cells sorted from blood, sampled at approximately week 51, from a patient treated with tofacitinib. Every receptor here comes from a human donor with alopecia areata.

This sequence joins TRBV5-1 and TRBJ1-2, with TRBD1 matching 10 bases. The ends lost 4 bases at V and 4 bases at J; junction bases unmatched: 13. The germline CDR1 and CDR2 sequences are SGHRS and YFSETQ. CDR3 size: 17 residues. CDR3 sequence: CASSTRGADRGAYGYTF. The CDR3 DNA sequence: TGCGCCAGCAGCACCAGGGGTGCGGACAGGGGGGCCTATGGCTACACCTTC.

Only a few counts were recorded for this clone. The DNA for the CDR3 is TGTGCCAGCAGCCCGCTTCTCCGGGGGCAACAAAGCACAGATACGCAGTATTTT. It codes for CASSPLLRGQQSTDTQYF. The chain links TRBV7-3 to TRBJ2-3, with D perhaps matching TRBD1 or TRBD2 (6 bases each). The V and J ends lost 5 bases and 0 bases respectively, with 21 bases between them. The CDR3 runs 18 residues. Germline CDR1 reads SGHTA; CDR2 reads FQGTGA.

The CDR3 nucleotides read TGTGCCTACGAGACAGGGGGCAGGGAGACCCAGTACTTC. Translation gives CAYETGGRETQYF. The chain carries TRBV30 and TRBJ2-5; 10 bases fit TRBD1. CDR1 and CDR2 from the germline V gene are GTSNPN and SVGIG (reference sequence). After removal of 7 bases from V and 5 bases from J, the junction contained 7 bases not matched to a gene. This CDR3 has 13 amino acids.

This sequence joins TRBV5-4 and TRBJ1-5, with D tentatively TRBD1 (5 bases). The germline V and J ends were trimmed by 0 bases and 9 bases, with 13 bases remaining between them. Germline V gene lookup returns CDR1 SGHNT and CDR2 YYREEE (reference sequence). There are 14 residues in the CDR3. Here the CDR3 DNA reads TGTGCCAGCAGCTTGGACGGGGGAGGAGGGCCCCAGCATTTT. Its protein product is CASSLDGGGGPQHF.

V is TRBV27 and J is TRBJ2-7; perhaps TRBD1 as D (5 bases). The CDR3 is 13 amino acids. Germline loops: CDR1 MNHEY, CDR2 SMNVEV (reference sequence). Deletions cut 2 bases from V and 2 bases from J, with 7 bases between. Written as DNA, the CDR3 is TGTGCCAGCAGTTTAGCCAGGGCCTACGAGCAGTACTTC. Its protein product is CASSLARAYEQYF.

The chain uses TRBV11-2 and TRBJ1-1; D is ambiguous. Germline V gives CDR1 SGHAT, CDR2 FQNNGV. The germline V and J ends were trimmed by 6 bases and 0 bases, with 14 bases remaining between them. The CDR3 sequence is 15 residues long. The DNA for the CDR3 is TGTGCCAGCAGAGACCGGCAGAAAATGAACACTGAAGCTTTCTTT. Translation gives CASRDRQKMNTEAFF.

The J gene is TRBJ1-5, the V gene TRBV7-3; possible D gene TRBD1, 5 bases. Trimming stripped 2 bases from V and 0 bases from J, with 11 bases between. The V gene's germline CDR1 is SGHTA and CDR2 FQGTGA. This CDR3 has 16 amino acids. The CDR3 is CASSLPDRDSNQPQHF. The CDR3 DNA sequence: TGTGCCAGCAGCTTACCAGACAGAGATAGCAATCAGCCCCAGCATTTT.

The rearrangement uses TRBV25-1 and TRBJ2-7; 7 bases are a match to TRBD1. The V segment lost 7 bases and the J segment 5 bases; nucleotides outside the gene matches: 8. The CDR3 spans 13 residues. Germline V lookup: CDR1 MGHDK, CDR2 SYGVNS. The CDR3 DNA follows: TGTGCCAGCAAGGGACAGCTTGTTAACGAGCAGTACTTC. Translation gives CASKGQLVNEQYF.

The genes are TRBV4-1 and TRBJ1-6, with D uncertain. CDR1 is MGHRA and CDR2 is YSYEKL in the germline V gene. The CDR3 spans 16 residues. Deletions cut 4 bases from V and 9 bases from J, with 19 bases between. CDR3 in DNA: TGCGCCAGCAGCCCCCTAAAGGGAAGGGCCAGTTCACCCCTCCACTTT. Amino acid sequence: CASSPLKGRASSPLHF.

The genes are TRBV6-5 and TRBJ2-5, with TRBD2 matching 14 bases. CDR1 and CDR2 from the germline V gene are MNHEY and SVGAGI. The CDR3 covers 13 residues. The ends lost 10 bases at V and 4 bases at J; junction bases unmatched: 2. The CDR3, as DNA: TGTGCCATCGGGACTAGCGGGGGAGAGACCCAGTACTTC. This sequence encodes CAIGTSGGETQYF.

The CDR3 region has the DNA TGTGCCAGCTGCCGGTACCCCGAGGGGGCTGCCGGCTACACCTTC. Translating it yields CASCRYPEGAAGYTF. V and J are TRBV6-5 and TRBJ1-2; TRBD1 matches at 7 bases. Germline CDR1 is MNHEY and CDR2 is SVGAGI. The CDR3 contains 15 residues. V was clipped by 8 bases and J by 8 bases; unmatched bases: 17.

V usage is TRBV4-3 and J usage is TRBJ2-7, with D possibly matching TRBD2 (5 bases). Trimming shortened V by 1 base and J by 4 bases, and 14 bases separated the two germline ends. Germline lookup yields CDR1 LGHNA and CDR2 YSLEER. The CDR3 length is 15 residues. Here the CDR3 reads CASSQGAGGTYEQYF. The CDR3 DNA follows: TGCGCCAGCAGCCAAGGGGCGGGCGGCACGTACGAGCAGTACTTC.

Written as DNA, the CDR3 is TGTGCCAGCAGCTTGGGGCCCCCTAGCACAGATACGCAGTATTTT. Protein product: CASSLGPPSTDTQYF. V is TRBV13 and J is TRBJ2-3; D might be TRBD1 (5 bases). Germline V CDR1 and CDR2: PRHDT, FYEKMQ (reference sequence). The V end lost 3 bases, the J end lost 0 bases, and 10 bases lay between the germline ends. This CDR3 spans 15 amino acids.

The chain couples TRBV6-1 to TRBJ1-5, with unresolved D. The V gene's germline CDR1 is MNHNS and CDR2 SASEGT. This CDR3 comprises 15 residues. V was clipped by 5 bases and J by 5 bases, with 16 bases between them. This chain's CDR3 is CASSSSRVDYQPQHF. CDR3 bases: TGTGCCAGCAGTTCTTCCCGGGTCGATTATCAGCCCCAGCATTTT.

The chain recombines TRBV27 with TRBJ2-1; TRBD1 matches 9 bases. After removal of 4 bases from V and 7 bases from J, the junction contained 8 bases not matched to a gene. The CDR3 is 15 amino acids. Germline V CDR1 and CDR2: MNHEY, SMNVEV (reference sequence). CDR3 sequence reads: CASSSLQGAGNEQFF. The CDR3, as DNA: TGTGCCAGCAGTTCCTTACAGGGGGCAGGAAATGAGCAGTTCTTC.

CDR3 in amino acids: CASSIGWSNQPQHF. CDR3 DNA sequence: TGTGCCAGTAGTATAGGGTGGAGCAATCAGCCCCAGCATTTT. The gene calls are TRBV19 and TRBJ1-5; D is uncertain. The CDR3 length is 14 residues. The ends were cut back, 1 base at V and 1 base at J, with 5 bases in the middle. Germline V CDR1 and CDR2: LNHDA, SQIVND (reference sequence).

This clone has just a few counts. The CDR3 loop is CASSYARFQGTGELFF. CDR3 nucleotide sequence: TGTGCCAGCAGTTATGCCCGATTTCAGGGCACCGGGGAGCTGTTTTTT. V usage is TRBV6-6 and J usage is TRBJ2-2, with D possibly TRBD1 on 5 matching bases. This CDR3 comprises 16 residues. In germline, CDR1 is MNHNY, CDR2 SVGAGI (reference sequence). V shed 3 bases and J shed 4 bases, with 15 bases lying between them.

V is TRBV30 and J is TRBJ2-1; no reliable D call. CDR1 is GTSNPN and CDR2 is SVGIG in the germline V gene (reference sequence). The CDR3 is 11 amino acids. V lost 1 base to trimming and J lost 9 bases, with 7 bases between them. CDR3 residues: CAWSGRAEQFF. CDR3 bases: TGTGCCTGGAGTGGTCGCGCTGAGCAGTTCTTC.

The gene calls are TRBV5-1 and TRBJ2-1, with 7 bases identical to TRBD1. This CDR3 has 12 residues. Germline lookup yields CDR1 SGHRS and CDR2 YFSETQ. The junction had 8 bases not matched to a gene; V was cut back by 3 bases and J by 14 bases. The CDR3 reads CASSSETGQKFF. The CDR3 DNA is TGCGCCAGCAGCTCGGAAACGGGACAGAAGTTCTTC.

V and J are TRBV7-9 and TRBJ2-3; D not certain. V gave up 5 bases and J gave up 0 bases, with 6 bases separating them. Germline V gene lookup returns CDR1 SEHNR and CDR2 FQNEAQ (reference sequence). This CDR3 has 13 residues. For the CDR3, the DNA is TGTGCCAGCAGCCCCACCAGCACAGATACGCAGTATTTT. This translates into CASSPTSTDTQYF.